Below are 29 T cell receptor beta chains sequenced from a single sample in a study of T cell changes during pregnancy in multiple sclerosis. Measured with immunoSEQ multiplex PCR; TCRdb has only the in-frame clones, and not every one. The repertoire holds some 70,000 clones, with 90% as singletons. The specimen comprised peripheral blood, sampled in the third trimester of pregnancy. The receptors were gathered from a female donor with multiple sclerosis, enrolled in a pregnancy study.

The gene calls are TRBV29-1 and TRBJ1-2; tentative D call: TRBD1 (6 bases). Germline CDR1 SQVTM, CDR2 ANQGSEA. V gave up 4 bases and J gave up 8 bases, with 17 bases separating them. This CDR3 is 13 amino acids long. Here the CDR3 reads CSVVSGAGEGYTF. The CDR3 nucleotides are TGCAGCGTTGTATCAGGGGCGGGTGAGGGCTACACCTTC.

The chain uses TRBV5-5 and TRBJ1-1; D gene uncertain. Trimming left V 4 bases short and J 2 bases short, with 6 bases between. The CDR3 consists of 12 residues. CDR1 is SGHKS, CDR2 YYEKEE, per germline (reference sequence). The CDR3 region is CASSLRNTEAFF. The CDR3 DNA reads TGTGCCAGCAGCCTACGAAACACTGAAGCTTTCTTT.

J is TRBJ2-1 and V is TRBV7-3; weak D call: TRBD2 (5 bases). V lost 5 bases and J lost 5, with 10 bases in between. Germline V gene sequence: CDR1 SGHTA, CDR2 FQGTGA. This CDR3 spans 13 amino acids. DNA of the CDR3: TGTGCCAGCAGCACAGACTACAACAATGAGCAGTTCTTC. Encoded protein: CASSTDYNNEQFF.

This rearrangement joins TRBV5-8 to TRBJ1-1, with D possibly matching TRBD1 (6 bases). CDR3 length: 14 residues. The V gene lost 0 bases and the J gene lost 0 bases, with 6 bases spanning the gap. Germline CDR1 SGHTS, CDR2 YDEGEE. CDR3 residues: CASSLDRVNTEAFF. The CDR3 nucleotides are TGTGCCAGCAGCTTGGACAGGGTGAACACTGAAGCTTTCTTT.

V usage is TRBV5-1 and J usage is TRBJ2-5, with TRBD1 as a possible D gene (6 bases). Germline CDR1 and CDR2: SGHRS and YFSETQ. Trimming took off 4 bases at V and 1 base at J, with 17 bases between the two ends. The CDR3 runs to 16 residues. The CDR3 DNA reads TGCGCCAGCAGCCTGGGGGCCGCCCTTATCCAAGAGACCCAGTACTTC. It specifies CASSLGAALIQETQYF.

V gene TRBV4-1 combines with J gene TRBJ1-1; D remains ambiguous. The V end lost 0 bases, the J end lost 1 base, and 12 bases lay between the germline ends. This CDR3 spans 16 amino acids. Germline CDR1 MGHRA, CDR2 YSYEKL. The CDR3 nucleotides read TGCGCCAGCAGCCAAGAGAGGGTTTTAGGGAACACTGAAGCTTTCTTT. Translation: CASSQERVLGNTEAFF.

In DNA form, the CDR3 reads TGCAGCGTTGGCAGGGGTATCGGTCAGCCCCAGCATTTT. Protein: CSVGRGIGQPQHF. The J gene is TRBJ1-5, the V gene TRBV29-1; TRBD1 might be the D (6 bases). Germline V gene lookup returns CDR1 SQVTM and CDR2 ANQGSEA. V lost 4 bases and J 6 bases, leaving 13 bases between the germline ends. The CDR3 loop spans 13 amino acids.

This CDR3 is CASSAGQYTEAFF. The CDR3 bases are TGTGCCAGCAGCGCCGGACAGTACACTGAAGCTTTCTTT. V and J are TRBV7-9 and TRBJ1-1; the D gene is possibly TRBD1 (6 bases). CDR1 is SEHNR and CDR2 is FQNEAQ in the germline V gene (reference sequence). V was pared by 5 bases and J by 3 bases, with 10 bases between. The CDR3 is 13 amino acids.

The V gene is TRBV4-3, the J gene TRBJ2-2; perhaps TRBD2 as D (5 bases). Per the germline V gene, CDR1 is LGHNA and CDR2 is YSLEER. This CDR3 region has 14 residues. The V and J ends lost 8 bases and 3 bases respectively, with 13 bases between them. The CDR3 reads CASSTGEHTGELFF. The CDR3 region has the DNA TGCGCCAGCTCGACCGGGGAACACACCGGGGAGCTGTTTTTT.

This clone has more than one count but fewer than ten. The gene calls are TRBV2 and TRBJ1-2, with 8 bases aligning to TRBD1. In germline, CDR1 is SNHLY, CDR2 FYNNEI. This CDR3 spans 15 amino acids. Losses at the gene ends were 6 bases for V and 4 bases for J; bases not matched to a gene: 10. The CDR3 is CASSQGQGVSYGYTF. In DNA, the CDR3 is TGTGCCAGCAGCCAAGGACAGGGAGTGAGCTATGGCTACACCTTC.

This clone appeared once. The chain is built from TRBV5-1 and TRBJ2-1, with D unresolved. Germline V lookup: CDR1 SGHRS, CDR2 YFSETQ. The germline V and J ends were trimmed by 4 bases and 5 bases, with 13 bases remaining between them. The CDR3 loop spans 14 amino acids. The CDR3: CASSQLPTNNEQFF. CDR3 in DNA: TGCGCCAGCAGCCAATTACCGACAAACAATGAGCAGTTCTTC.

In DNA, the CDR3 is TGTGCCAGCAGTTCCGACAGGACGAGTTTTAATGAGCAGTTCTTC. It specifies CASSSDRTSFNEQFF. The gene calls are TRBV6-6 and TRBJ2-1, with D possibly being TRBD1 (6 bases). CDR3 length: 15 amino acids. Germline V CDR1 and CDR2: MNHNY, SVGAGI (reference sequence). V lost 4 bases, J lost 7 bases, and 17 bases lay in between.

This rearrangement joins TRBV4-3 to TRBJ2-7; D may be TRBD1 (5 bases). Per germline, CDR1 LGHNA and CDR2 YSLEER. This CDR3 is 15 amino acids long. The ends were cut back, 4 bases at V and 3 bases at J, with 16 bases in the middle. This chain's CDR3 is CASSPDQGTYYEQYF. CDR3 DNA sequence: TGCGCCAGCAGCCCCGACCAGGGTACATACTACGAGCAGTACTTC.

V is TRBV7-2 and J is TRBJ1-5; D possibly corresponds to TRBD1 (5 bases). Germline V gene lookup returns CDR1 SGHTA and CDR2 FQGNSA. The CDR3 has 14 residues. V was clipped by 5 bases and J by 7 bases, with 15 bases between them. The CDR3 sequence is CASSLGGLGQPQHF. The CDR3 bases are TGTGCCAGCAGCCTGGGGGGATTGGGACAGCCCCAGCATTTT.

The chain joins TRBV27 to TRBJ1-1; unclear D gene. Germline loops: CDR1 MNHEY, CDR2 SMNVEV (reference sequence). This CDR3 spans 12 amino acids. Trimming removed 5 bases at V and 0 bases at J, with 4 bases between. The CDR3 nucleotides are TGTGCCAGCAGTCAATTGAACACTGAAGCTTTCTTT. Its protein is CASSQLNTEAFF.

The CDR3 region is CASSLAGEGTNTEAFF. The CDR3 DNA sequence: TGTGCCAGCAGTTTAGCGGGAGAGGGCACGAACACTGAAGCTTTCTTT. The chain is built from TRBV28 and TRBJ1-1; D unclear. V was pared by 2 bases and J by 1 base, with 14 bases between. The CDR3 covers 16 residues. Germline V gene lookup returns CDR1 MDHEN and CDR2 SYDVKM.

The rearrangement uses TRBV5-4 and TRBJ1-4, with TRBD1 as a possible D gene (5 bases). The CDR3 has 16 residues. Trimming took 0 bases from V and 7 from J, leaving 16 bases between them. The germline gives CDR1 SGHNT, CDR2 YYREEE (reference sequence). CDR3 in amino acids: CASSLALGQGGEKLFF. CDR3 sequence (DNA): TGTGCCAGCAGCTTGGCGCTAGGCCAGGGTGGTGAAAAACTGTTTTTT.

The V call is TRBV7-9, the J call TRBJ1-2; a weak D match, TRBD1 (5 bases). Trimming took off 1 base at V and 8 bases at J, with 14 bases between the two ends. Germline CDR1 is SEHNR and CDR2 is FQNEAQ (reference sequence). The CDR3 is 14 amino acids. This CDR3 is CASSLVPRVFGYTF. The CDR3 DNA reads TGTGCCAGCAGCTTAGTTCCCAGGGTGTTCGGCTACACCTTC.

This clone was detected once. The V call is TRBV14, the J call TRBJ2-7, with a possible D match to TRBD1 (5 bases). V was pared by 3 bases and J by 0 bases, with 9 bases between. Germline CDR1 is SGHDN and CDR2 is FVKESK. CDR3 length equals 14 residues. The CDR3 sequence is CASSHSGNSYEQYF. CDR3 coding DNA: TGTGCCAGCAGCCATTCAGGGAACTCCTACGAGCAGTACTTC.

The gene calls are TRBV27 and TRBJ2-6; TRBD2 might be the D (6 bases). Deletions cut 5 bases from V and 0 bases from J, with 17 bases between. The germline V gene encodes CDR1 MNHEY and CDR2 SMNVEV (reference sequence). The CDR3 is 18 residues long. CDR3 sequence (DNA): TGTGCCAGCAGTCTCCGGGACTCACCCTACTCTGGGGCCAACGTCCTGACTTTC. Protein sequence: CASSLRDSPYSGANVLTF.

DNA of the CDR3: TGCGCCAGCAGCCAAGGACAGGGGGCGGGCATGAACACTGAAGCTTTCTTT. It translates to CASSQGQGAGMNTEAFF. The rearrangement uses TRBV4-1 and TRBJ1-1, with 10 bases matching TRBD1. The germline CDR1 and CDR2 sequences are MGHRA and YSYEKL. The CDR3 runs 17 residues. V lost 1 base and J lost 0; bases outside the gene matches: 5.

The CDR3 DNA sequence: TGTGCCAGCAGTGAGCCGGGAACCCTCCACTTT. Residues: CASSEPGTLHF. This chain uses TRBV2 with TRBJ1-6; no definite D call. This CDR3 is 11 amino acids long. Deletions cut 3 bases from V and 14 bases from J, with 8 bases between. CDR1 and CDR2 from the germline V gene are SNHLY and FYNNEI.

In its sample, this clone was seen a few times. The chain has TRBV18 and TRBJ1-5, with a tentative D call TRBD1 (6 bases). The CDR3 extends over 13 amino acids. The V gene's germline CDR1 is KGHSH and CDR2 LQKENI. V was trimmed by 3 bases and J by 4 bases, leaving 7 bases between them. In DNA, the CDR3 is TGTGCCAGCTCACCCCAGGGGAATCAGCCCCAGCATTTT. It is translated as CASSPQGNQPQHF.

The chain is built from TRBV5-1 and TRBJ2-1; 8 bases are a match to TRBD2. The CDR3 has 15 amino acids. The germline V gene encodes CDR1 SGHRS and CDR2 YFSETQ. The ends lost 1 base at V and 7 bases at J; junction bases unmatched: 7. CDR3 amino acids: CASSLSGGLTNEQFF. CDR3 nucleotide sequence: TGCGCCAGCAGCTTGAGCGGGGGCCTGACGAATGAGCAGTTCTTC. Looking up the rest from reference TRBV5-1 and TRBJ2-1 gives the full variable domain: KAGVTQTPRYLIKTRGQQVTLSCSPISGHRSVSWYQQTPGQGLQFLFEYFSETQRNKGNFPGRFSGRQFSNSRSEMNVSTLELGDSALYLCASSLSGGLTNEQFFGPGTRLTVL.

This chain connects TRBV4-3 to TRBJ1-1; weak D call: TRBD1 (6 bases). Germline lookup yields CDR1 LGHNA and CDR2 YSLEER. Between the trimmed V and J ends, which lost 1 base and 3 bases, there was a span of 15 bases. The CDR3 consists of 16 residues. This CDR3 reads CASSQAGGRIYTEAFF. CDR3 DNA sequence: TGCGCCAGCAGCCAAGCCGGGGGGCGTATTTACACTGAAGCTTTCTTT.

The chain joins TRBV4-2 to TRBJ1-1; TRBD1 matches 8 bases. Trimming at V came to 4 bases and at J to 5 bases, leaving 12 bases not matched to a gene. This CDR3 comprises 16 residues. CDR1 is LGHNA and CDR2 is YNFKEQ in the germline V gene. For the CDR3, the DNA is TGTGCCAGCAGCCCGGCTTCTCGGGACAGGAAAACTGAAGCTTTCTTT. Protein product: CASSPASRDRKTEAFF.

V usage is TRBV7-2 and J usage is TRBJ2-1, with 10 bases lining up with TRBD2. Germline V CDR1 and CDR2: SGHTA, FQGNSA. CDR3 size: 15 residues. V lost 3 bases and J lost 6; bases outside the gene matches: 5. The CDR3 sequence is CASSLWTSGGNEQFF. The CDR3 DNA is TGTGCCAGCAGCTTGTGGACTAGCGGAGGCAATGAGCAGTTCTTC.

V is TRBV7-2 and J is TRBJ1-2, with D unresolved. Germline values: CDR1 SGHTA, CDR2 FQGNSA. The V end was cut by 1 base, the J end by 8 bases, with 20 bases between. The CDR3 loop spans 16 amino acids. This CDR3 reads CASSLGSGLLSGGYTF. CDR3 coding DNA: TGTGCCAGCAGCTTAGGTAGCGGACTCCTATCTGGGGGCTACACCTTC. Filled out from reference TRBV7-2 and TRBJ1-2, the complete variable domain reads GAGVSQSPSNKVTEKGKDVELRCDPISGHTALYWYRQSLGQGLEFLIYFQGNSAPDKSGLPSDRFSAERTGGSVSTLTIQRTQQEDSAVYLCASSLGSGLLSGGYTFGSGTRLTVV.

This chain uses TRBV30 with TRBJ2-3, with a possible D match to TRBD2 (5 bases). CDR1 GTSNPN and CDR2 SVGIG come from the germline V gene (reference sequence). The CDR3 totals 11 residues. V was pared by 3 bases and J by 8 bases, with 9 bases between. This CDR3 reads CAWRVSGTQYF. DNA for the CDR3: TGTGCCTGGAGAGTGAGCGGTACGCAGTATTTT.